This T cell receptor (beta chain) comes out of a study of blood T cell repertoires in COVID-19. Study summary: In each case, the material was cDNA or gDNA derived from T cells, B-cell-depleted T cells, or PBMCs.

Authors' analysis steps: Cell counts per sample came from amplifying reference gene primers. Sequenced by immunoSEQ multiplex PCR; TCRdb stores in-frame clones only, minus some. Clonal size and the V and J genes are those of that table, whereas D and trimming came from the DNA. The sample lists fewer than 200,000 clones; roughly 81% were seen once. This TCR came from a man between 40 and 49 years old with acute or convalescent COVID-19. The specimen was peripheral blood.

The CDR3 sequence: CAISVGQGAGSTEAFF. The CDR3 coding sequence is TGTGCCATCAGTGTGGGACAGGGGGCAGGGAGCACTGAAGCTTTCTTT. The rearrangement links TRBV10-3 to TRBJ1-1, with 12 bases matching TRBD1. Germline loops: CDR1 ENHRY, CDR2 SYGVKD. There are 16 residues in the CDR3. The V gene end was trimmed by 4 bases and the J gene end by 4 bases; junction bases not matched to a gene: 7.